This passage covers 17 T cell receptor beta chains from one sample sequenced in a study of blood T cell repertoires in COVID-19. Measured with immunoSEQ multiplex PCR; TCRdb has only the in-frame clones, and not every one. The table records around 200,000 clones, 75% to 90% of them present only once. The sample consisted of PBMCs or T cells enriched from blood (not recorded which). The source of these receptors is a woman in her twenties or thirties who had been exposed to COVID-19.

The genes are TRBV9 and TRBJ1-6; D is perhaps TRBD1 (6 bases). The CDR3 spans 19 residues. CDR1 and CDR2 from the germline V gene are SGDLS and YYNGEE. Trimming left V 0 bases short and J 3 bases short, with 19 bases between. The CDR3 here is CASSVAFGGGGGYNSPLHF. The CDR3, as DNA: TGTGCCAGCAGCGTAGCCTTCGGGGGAGGGGGAGGCTATAATTCACCCCTCCACTTT.

The V gene is TRBV5-1, the J gene TRBJ2-7; 10 nucleotides line up with TRBD2. The J segment lost 4 bases and the V segment lost 7 bases, leaving 8 bases of the junction unmatched. The germline gives CDR1 SGHRS, CDR2 YFSETQ. The CDR3 is made up of 14 amino acids. CDR3 loop: CASGRTSGNYEQYF. CDR3 nucleotides: TGCGCCAGCGGGAGGACTAGCGGAAATTACGAGCAGTACTTC.

This rearrangement joins TRBV10-2 to TRBJ1-5, with D maybe TRBD1 (6 bases). The CDR3 covers 15 residues. V lost 5 bases and J 6 bases, leaving 17 bases between the germline ends. Germline assignment: CDR1 WSHSY and CDR2 SAAADI. As DNA, the CDR3 is TGCGCCAGCAGTAGGGACACCCAGAGCGGTCAGCCCCAGCATTTT. Its translation: CASSRDTQSGQPQHF.

The chain combines TRBV30 with TRBJ2-3; 8 positions agree with TRBD2. Germline values: CDR1 GTSNPN, CDR2 SVGIG (reference sequence). This CDR3 is 15 amino acids long. V lost 0 bases and J lost 1; bases outside the gene matches: 3. The CDR3 reads CAWSVGGGRTDTQYF. The CDR3 DNA sequence: TGTGCCTGGAGTGTAGGCGGGGGGCGCACAGATACGCAGTATTTT.

This sequence joins TRBV7-2 and TRBJ2-1, with D maybe TRBD2 (7 bases). V lost 5 bases, J lost 0 bases, and 8 bases lay in between. Germline lookup yields CDR1 SGHTA and CDR2 FQGNSA. The CDR3 is 14 residues long. The CDR3 loop reads CASSRGGSYNEQFF. The CDR3 DNA sequence: TGTGCCAGCAGCAGGGGGGGCTCCTACAATGAGCAGTTCTTC.

This clone was counted a few times. The chain uses TRBV19 and TRBJ2-7; TRBD2 matches at 11 bases. Germline CDR1 reads LNHDA; CDR2 reads SQIVND (reference sequence). The V segment lost 5 bases and the J segment 2 bases; nucleotides outside the gene matches: 8. This CDR3 is built from 16 residues. CDR3 sequence (DNA): TGTGCCAGTAGTCCCCTTCTAGCGGGGGGACCCTACGAGCAGTACTTC. Its translation: CASSPLLAGGPYEQYF.

This clone was found a few times. The chain combines TRBV19 with TRBJ1-6; D is ambiguous. Deletions cut 5 bases from V and 10 bases from J, with 18 bases between. Germline V gives CDR1 LNHDA, CDR2 SQIVND (reference sequence). CDR3 length: 15 amino acids. The CDR3 coding sequence is TGTGCCAGTAGTGTCCGAGGCGGGTCGGGATCACCCCTCCACTTT. Its translation is CASSVRGGSGSPLHF.

The genes are TRBV19 and TRBJ2-1; 7 bases match TRBD1. The J segment lost 5 bases and the V segment lost 9 bases, leaving 7 bases of the junction unmatched. The CDR3 is 13 amino acids. Germline CDR1 is LNHDA and CDR2 is SQIVND (reference sequence). The CDR3 DNA follows: TGTGCCAGCCGGGACAGTCAAAACAATGAGCAGTTCTTC. Its protein is CASRDSQNNEQFF.

The chain employs TRBV3-1 (or the pseudogene TRBV3-2) and TRBJ1-5; unclear D gene. The germline V gene encodes CDR1 LGHDT and CDR2 YNNKEL (reference sequence). Trimming took 0 bases from V and 3 from J, leaving 9 bases between them. This CDR3 is built from 15 residues. CDR3 in amino acids: CASSQDSRNNQPQHF. CDR3 nucleotide sequence: TGTGCCAGCAGCCAAGATTCCAGAAACAATCAGCCCCAGCATTTT.

The V gene is TRBV7-8, the J gene TRBJ1-2; no reliable D call. Trimming left V 5 bases short and J 4 bases short, with 20 bases between. Germline V gives CDR1 SGHVS, CDR2 FQNEAQ. The length of the CDR3 is 16 residues. The CDR3 region has the DNA TGTGCCAGCAGCCCATTATTAATTGACAAGCCCTATGGCTACACCTTC. Translating gives CASSPLLIDKPYGYTF.

The chain is built from TRBV19 and TRBJ1-6; no clear D gene. The ends were cut back, 0 bases at V and 9 bases at J, with 15 bases in the middle. The CDR3 length is 16 residues. Germline assignment: CDR1 LNHDA and CDR2 SQIVND (reference sequence). The DNA of the CDR3 is TGTGCCAGTAGTATAGACCTCCAGGCCCCACTTTCACCCCTCCACTTT. This translates into CASSIDLQAPLSPLHF. Drawing the rest from reference TRBV19 and TRBJ1-6, the complete variable domain is DGGITQSPKYLFRKEGQNVTLSCEQNLNHDAMYWYRQDPGQGLRLIYYSQIVNDFQKGDIAEGYSVSREKKESFPLTVTSAQKNPTAFYLCASSIDLQAPLSPLHFGNGTRLTVT.

This clone was recorded only once. The chain carries TRBV9 and TRBJ1-1; TRBD1 aligns across 11 bases. The V gene end was trimmed by 2 bases and the J gene end by 5 bases; junction bases not matched to a gene: 11. Germline V CDR1 and CDR2: SGDLS, YYNGEE. This CDR3 comprises 17 residues. CDR3 loop: CASSVGQGAGIQTEAFF. Written as DNA, the CDR3 is TGTGCCAGCAGCGTCGGACAGGGGGCCGGGATCCAGACTGAAGCTTTCTTT. Using reference TRBV9 and TRBJ1-1 for the parts outside the CDR3, the full variable domain is DSGVTQTPKHLITATGQRVTLRCSPRSGDLSVYWYQQSLDQGLQFLIQYYNGEERAKGNILERFSAQQFPDLHSELNLSSLELGDSALYFCASSVGQGAGIQTEAFFGQGTRLTVV.

The CDR3 coding sequence is TGTGCCACCAGTGATTCGGACAGAGTGAATCAGCCCCAGCATTTT. Translated, it gives CATSDSDRVNQPQHF. V is TRBV24-1 and J is TRBJ1-5, with a weak D call TRBD1 (6 bases). The CDR3 sequence is 15 residues long. With 2 bases removed from V and 4 bases from J, the gap between germline ends came to 11 bases. Germline values: CDR1 KGHDR, CDR2 SFDVKD.

In its sample, this clone was seen once. The gene calls are TRBV5-1 and TRBJ1-6, with D maybe TRBD1 (6 bases). CDR3 length: 15 amino acids. Germline CDR1 and CDR2: SGHRS and YFSETQ. Between the trimmed V and J ends, which lost 4 bases and 3 bases, there was a span of 11 bases. CDR3 protein: CASSRKDSYNSPLHF. CDR3 sequence (DNA): TGCGCCAGCAGCCGGAAGGACAGCTATAATTCACCCCTCCACTTT.

The CDR3 bases are TGTGCCAGCAGCCCGACAGGGTGGGGGAATCAGCCCCAGCATTTT. It yields the protein CASSPTGWGNQPQHF. The J gene is TRBJ1-5, the V gene TRBV27; 7 nucleotides align to TRBD1. Germline CDR1 reads MNHEY; CDR2 reads SMNVEV (reference sequence). CDR3 length: 15 residues. The V and J ends lost 6 bases and 4 bases, in that order; junction bases with no gene match: 9.

The V gene is TRBV9, the J gene TRBJ2-2, with D perhaps TRBD2 (6 bases). Germline assignment: CDR1 SGDLS and CDR2 YYNGEE. V was pared by 1 base and J by 0 bases, with 7 bases between. CDR3 size: 15 residues. CDR3 in amino acids: CASSVLASNTGELFF. The CDR3 DNA is TGTGCCAGCAGCGTACTAGCGTCGAACACCGGGGAGCTGTTTTTT.

The chain links TRBV5-1 to TRBJ2-7, with 12 bases identical to TRBD1. Germline lookup yields CDR1 SGHRS and CDR2 YFSETQ. This CDR3 region has 14 residues. V was clipped by 4 bases and J by 6 bases; unmatched bases: 5. The CDR3 DNA reads TGCGCCAGCAGCCCGGGACAGGGGGCTGGCGAGCAGTACTTC. Amino acids: CASSPGQGAGEQYF.